The rows below give T cell receptor beta chains drawn from one sample of a study of blood T cells in healthy people across ages. TCRdb re-called the 5' RACE reads through MiXCR, storing one row per CDR3 protein. The data contain roughly 500,000 distinct CDR3 sequences, nearly 25% of them singletons. This sample was shared with a second study, whose subject was T cells of mothers and their children.

Material for sequencing was blood. These receptors were taken from a boy aged 10-17 years in good health. CDR3s include the opening cysteine and the closing phenylalanine or tryptophan. A D gene is named only where the DNA matches it firmly.

TRBJ2-7 | TRBD1 | TRBV20-1 | CSARVGQAVRHEQYF
TRBJ2-5 | . | TRBV15 | CATSRPGPGPRETQYF
. | TRBD1 | TRBV24-1 | CATSGRDRGGKTQYF
TRBJ1-2 | . | TRBV28 | CASSSPGQNYGYTF
TRBJ2-3 | TRBD2 | TRBV29-1 | CSAGHGLAGGDTQCF
TRBJ1-5 | TRBD1 | TRBV10-3 | CAVSEVEGAQPQHF
TRBJ2-3 | TRBD2 | TRBV28 | CASSSTEVAGGPNTDTQYF
. | . | TRBV14 | CASGDNEQFF
TRBJ1-4 | . | TRBV6-5 | CASSYRAATNEKLFF
TRBJ1-5 | . | TRBV20-1 | CSAEGVTGSNQPQHF
TRBJ2-1 | TRBD2 | TRBV9 | CASSVDASGSFYEQFF
TRBJ2-7 | . | TRBV2 | CAAKEDLTYEQYF